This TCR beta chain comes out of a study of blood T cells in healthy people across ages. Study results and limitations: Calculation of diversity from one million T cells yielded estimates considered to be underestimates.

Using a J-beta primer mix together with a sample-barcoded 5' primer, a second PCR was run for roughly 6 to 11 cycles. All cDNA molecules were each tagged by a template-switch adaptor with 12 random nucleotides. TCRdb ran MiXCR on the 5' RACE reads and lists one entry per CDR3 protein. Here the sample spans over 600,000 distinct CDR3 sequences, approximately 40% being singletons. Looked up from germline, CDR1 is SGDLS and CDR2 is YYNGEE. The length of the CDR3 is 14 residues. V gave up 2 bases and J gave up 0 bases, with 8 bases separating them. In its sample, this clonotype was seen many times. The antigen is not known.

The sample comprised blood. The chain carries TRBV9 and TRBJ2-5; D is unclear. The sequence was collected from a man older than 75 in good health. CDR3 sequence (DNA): TGTGCCAGCAGCGTCGGAATCAACCAAGAGACCCAGTACTTC. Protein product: CASSVGINQETQYF.